The clone carrying this T cell receptor (beta chain) appeared a few times. These data belong to a study of identical twins. Unique molecular identifiers were present on the cDNA, which also gained a universal primer site by template switching. Each CDR3 protein gets one entry after TCRdb re-called the 5' RACE reads with MiXCR. The sample records about 530,000 distinct CDR3 sequences, roughly 15% being singletons. These data also featured in a second study, about yellow fever vaccine responses in identical twins.

The sequenced sample consisted of CD4+ T cells sorted from blood. This clonotype was sampled from a woman aged 18-29 years in good health.

Written as DNA, the CDR3 is TGTGCCAGCAGTGAAGTGAGAGTCGGGTCCCGGGCGCAGTATTTT. Its translation is CASSEVRVGSRAQYF. This chain joins TRBV2 and TRBJ2-3; D not certain. There are 15 residues in the CDR3. CDR1 is SNHLY and CDR2 is FYNNEI in the germline V gene. Trimming took 1 base from V and 10 from J, leaving 18 bases between them.